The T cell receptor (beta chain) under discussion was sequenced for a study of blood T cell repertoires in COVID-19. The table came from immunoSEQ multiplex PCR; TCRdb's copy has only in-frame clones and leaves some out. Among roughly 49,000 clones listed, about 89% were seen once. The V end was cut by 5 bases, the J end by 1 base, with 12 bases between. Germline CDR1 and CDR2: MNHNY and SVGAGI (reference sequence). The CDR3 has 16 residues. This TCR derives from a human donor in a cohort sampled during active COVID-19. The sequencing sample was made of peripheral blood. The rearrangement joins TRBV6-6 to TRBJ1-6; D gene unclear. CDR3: CASSPSSGSYNSPLHF. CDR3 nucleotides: TGTGCCAGCAGTCCGAGTTCGGGGTCCTATAATTCACCCCTCCACTTT.